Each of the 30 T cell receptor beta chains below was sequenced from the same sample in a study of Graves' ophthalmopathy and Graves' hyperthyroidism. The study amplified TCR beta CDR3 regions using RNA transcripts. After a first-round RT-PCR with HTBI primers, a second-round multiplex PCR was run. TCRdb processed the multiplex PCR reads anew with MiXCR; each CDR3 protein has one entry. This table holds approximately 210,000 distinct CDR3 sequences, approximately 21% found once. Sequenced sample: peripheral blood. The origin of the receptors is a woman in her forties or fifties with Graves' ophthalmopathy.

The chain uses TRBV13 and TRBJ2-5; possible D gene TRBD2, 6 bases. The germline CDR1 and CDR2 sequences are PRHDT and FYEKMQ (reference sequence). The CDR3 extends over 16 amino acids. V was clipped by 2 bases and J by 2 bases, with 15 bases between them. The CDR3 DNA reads TGTGCCAGCAGCTTACCGTCCGGGAGCAATCAAGAGACCCAGTACTTC. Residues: CASSLPSGSNQETQYF.

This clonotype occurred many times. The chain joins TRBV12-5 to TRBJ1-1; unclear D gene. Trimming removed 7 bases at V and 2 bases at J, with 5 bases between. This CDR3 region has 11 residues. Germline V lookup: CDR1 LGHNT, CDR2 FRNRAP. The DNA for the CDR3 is TGTGCTAGTGCCTTAAACACTGAAGCTTTCTTT. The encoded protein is CASALNTEAFF. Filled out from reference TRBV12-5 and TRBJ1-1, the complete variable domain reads DARVTQTPRHKVTEMGQEVTMRCQPILGHNTVFWYRQTMMQGLELLAYFRNRAPLDDSGMPKDRFSAEMPDATLATLKIQPSEPRDSAVYFCASALNTEAFFGQGTRLTVV.

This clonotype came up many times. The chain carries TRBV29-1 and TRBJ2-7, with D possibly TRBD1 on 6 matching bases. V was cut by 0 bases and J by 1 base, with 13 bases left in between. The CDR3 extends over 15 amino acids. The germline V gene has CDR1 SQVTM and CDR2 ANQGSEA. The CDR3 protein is CSVEDPGTGSYEQYF. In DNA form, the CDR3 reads TGCAGCGTTGAAGATCCGGGAACAGGGTCCTACGAGCAGTACTTC.

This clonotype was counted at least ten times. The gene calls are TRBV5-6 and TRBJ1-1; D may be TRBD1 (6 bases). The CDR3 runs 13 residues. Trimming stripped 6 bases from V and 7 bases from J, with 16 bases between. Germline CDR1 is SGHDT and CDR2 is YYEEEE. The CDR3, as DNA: TGTGCCAGCACTAGAAACAGGGTTGGTGAAGCTTTCTTT. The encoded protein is CASTRNRVGEAFF.

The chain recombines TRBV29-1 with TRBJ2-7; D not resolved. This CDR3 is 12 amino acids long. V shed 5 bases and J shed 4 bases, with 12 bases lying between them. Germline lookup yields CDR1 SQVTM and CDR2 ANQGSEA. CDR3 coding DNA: TGCAGCGTTAGTCTAGTTGGGTACGAGCAGTACTTC. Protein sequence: CSVSLVGYEQYF.

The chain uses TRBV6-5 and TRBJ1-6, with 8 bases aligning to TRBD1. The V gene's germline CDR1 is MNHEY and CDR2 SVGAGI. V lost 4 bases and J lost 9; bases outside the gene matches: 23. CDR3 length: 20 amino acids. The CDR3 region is CASSLTPGQARSGAISPLHF. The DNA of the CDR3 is TGTGCCAGCAGTTTGACTCCGGGACAGGCTAGATCAGGGGCGATTTCACCCCTCCACTTT.

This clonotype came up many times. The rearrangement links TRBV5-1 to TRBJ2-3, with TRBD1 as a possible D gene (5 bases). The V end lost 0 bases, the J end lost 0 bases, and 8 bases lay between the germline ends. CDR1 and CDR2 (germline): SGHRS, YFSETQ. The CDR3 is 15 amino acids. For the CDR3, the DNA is TGCGCCAGCAGCTTGGAGGGGTCGAGCACAGATACGCAGTATTTT. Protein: CASSLEGSSTDTQYF. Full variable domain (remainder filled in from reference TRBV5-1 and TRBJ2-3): KAGVTQTPRYLIKTRGQQVTLSCSPISGHRSVSWYQQTPGQGLQFLFEYFSETQRNKGNFPGRFSGRQFSNSRSEMNVSTLELGDSALYLCASSLEGSSTDTQYFGPGTRLTVL.

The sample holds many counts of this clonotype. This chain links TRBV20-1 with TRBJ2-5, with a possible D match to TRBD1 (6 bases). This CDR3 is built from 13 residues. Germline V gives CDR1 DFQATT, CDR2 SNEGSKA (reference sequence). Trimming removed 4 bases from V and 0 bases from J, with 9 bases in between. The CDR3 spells CSATGQNQETQYF. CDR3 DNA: TGCAGTGCTACCGGACAGAACCAAGAGACCCAGTACTTC.

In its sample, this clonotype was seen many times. The CDR3 protein is CASSKTVVTEAFF. In DNA form, the CDR3 reads TGTGCCAGCAGCAAGACAGTGGTCACTGAAGCTTTCTTT. The rearrangement uses TRBV5-5 and TRBJ1-1; D may be TRBD1 (5 bases). CDR3 length equals 13 residues. Between the trimmed V and J ends, which lost 4 bases and 4 bases, there was a span of 11 bases. Germline-derived CDR1 and CDR2 are SGHKS and YYEKEE (reference sequence).

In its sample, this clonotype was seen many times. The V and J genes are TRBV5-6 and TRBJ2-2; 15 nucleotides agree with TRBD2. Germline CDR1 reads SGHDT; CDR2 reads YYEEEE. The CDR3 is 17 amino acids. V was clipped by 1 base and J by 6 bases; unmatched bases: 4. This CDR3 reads CASSLMGLAGGAGELFF. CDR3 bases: TGTGCCAGCAGCTTGATGGGACTAGCGGGAGGTGCCGGGGAGCTGTTTTTT. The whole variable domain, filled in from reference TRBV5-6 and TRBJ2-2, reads DAGVTQSPTHLIKTRGQQVTLRCSPKSGHDTVSWYQQALGQGPQFIFQYYEEEERQRGNFPDRFSGHQFPNYSSELNVNALLLGDSALYLCASSLMGLAGGAGELFFGEGSRLTVL.

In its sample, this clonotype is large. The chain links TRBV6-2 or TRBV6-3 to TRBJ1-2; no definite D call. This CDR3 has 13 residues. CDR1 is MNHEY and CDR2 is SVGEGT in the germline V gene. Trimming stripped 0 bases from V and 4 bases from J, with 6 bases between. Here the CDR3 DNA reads TGTGCCAGCAGTTACTCGACCGGCTATGGCTACACCTTC. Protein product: CASSYSTGYGYTF.

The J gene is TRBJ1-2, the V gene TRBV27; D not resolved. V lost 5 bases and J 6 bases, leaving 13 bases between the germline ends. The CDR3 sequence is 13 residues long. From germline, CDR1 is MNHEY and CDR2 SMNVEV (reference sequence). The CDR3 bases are TGTGCCAGCAGTCAAACCCTCCGGGATGGCTACACCTTC. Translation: CASSQTLRDGYTF.

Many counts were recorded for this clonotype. The chain's CDR3 is CASSQGRAVTGELFF. CDR3 coding DNA: TGTGCCAGCAGTCAGGGCAGGGCGGTCACCGGGGAGCTGTTTTTT. The chain carries TRBV6-1 and TRBJ2-2; possibly TRBD1 for D (5 bases). Germline CDR1 reads MNHNS; CDR2 reads SASEGT. This CDR3 has 15 residues. Trimming removed 5 bases at V and 4 bases at J, with 14 bases between.

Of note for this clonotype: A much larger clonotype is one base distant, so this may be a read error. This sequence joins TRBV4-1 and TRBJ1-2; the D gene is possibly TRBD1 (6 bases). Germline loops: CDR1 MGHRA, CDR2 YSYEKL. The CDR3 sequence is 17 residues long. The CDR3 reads CASIQELNRDTSYGYTF. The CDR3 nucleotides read TGCGCCAGCATCCAAGAACTAAACCGGGACACGTCCTATGGCTACACCTTC.

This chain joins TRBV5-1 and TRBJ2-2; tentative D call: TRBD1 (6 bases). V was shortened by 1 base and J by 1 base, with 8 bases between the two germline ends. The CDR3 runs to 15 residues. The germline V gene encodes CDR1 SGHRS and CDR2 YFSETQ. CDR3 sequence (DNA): TGCGCCAGCAGCTTGCCGACAGGGAACACCGGGGAGCTGTTTTTT. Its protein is CASSLPTGNTGELFF.

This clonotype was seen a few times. In DNA form, the CDR3 reads TGCAGTGCTAGACCGGACGGTAATGAAAAACTGTTTTTT. Amino acids: CSARPDGNEKLFF. The chain has TRBV20-1 and TRBJ1-4; no clear D. Germline CDR1 reads DFQATT; CDR2 reads SNEGSKA (reference sequence). V lost 2 bases to trimming and J lost 4 bases, with 8 bases between them. CDR3 size: 13 residues.

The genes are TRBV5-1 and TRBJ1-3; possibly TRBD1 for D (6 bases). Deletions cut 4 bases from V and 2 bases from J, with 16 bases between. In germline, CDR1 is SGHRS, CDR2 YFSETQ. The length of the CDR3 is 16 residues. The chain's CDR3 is CASSLYKGGPGNTIYF. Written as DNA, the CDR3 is TGCGCCAGCAGCCTTTACAAGGGGGGTCCTGGAAACACCATATATTTT.

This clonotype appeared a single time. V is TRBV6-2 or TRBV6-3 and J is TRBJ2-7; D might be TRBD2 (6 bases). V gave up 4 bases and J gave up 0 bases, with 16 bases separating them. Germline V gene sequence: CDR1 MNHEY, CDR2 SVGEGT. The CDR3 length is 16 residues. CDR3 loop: CASSSPLAFYSYEQYF. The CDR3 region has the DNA TGTGCCAGCAGTTCGCCTCTAGCGTTCTACTCCTACGAGCAGTACTTC.

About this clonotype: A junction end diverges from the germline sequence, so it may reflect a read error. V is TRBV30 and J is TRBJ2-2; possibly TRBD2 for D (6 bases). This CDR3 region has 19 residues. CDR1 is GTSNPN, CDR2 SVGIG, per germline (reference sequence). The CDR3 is CAWSGRRGLIGGYTGELFF. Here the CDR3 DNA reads TGTGCCTGGAGTGGGAGGCGGGGATTAATCGGCGGTTACACCGGAGAGCTGTTTTTT.

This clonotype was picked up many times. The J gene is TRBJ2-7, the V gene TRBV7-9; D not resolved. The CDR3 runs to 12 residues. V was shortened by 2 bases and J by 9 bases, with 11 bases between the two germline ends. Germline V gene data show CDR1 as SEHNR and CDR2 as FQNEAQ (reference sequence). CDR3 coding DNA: TGTGCCAGCAGCTTAACAGCCGTCGGGCAGTACTTC. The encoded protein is CASSLTAVGQYF.

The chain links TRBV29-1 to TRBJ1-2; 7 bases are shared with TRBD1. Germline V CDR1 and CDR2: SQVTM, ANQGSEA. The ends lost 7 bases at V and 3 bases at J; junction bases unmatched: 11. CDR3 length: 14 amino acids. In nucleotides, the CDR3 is TGCAGCGATCAGGACAGGACAGGATACTATGGCTACACCTTC. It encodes CSDQDRTGYYGYTF.

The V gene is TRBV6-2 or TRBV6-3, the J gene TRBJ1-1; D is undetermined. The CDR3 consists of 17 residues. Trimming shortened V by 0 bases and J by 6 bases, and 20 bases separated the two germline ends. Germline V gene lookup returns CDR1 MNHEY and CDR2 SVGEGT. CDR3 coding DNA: TGTGCCAGCAGTTACTCGATGGGAGCTGGGTCGGATGCTGAAGCTTTCTTT. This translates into CASSYSMGAGSDAEAFF.

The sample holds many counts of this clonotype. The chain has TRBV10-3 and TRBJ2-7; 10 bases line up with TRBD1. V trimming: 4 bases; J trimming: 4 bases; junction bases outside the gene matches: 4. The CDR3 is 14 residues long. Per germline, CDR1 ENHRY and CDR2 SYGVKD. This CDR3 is CAISAGTGVYEQYF. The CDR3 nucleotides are TGTGCCATCAGTGCCGGGACAGGGGTTTACGAGCAGTACTTC.

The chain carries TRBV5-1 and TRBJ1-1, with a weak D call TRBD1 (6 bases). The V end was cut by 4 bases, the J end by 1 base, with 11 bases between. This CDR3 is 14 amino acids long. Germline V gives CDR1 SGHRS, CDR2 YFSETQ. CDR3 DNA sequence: TGCGCCAGCAGCCAACAGGGAACGAACACTGAAGCTTTCTTT. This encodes CASSQQGTNTEAFF.

CDR3 loop: CASSPRTGQETQYF. Written as DNA, the CDR3 is TGTGCCAGCTCACCACGCACAGGGCAAGAGACCCAGTACTTC. The chain links TRBV18 to TRBJ2-5; tentatively, D is TRBD1 (6 bases). Germline V gives CDR1 KGHSH, CDR2 LQKENI. The CDR3 has 14 amino acids. The germline V and J ends were trimmed by 1 base and 2 bases, with 8 bases remaining between them.

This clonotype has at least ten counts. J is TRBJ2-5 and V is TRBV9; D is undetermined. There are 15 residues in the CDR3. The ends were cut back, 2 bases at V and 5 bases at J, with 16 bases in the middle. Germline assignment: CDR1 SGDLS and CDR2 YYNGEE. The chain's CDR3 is CASSVSGHSRETQYF. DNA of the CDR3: TGTGCCAGCAGCGTCTCGGGTCACTCGCGGGAGACCCAGTACTTC.

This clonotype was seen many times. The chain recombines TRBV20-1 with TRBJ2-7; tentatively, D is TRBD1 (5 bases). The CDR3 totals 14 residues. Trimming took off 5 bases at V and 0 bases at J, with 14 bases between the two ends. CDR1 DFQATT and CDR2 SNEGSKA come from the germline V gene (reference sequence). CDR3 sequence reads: CSALGGASSYEQYF. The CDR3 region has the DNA TGCAGTGCTCTGGGTGGGGCGAGCTCCTACGAGCAGTACTTC.

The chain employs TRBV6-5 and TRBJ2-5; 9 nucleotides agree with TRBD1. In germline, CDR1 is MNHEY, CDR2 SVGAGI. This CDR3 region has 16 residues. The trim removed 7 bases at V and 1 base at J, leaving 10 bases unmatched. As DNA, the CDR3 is TGTGCCAGCATTCTCCAGGACAGGGGACCCCAAGAGACCCAGTACTTC. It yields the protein CASILQDRGPQETQYF.

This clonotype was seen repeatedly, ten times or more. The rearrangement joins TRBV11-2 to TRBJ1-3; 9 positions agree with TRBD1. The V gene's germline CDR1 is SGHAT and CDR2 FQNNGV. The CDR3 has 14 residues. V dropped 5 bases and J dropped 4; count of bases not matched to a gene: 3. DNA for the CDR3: TGTGCCAGCAGCCAGGACAGGGGAGGAAACACCATATATTTT. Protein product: CASSQDRGGNTIYF.

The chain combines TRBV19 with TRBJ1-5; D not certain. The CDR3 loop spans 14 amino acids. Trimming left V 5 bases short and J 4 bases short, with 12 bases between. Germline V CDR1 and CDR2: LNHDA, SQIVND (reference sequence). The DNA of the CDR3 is TGTGCCAGTAGTCAGAATCGGAGGAATCAGCCCCAGCATTTT. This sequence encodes CASSQNRRNQPQHF.